One sample yielded the 14 T cell receptor beta chains listed below, sequenced in a study of T cell responses to AZD1222 COVID-19 vaccine. TCRdb's table, derived via immunoSEQ multiplex PCR, lists solely in-frame clones and lacks some. Of over 100,000 clones listed, about 90% are singletons. The sequencing used peripheral blood, collected on day 0 of AZD1222 vaccination. The receptors were sampled from an adult in good health.

The J gene is TRBJ2-3, the V gene TRBV29-1, with D unresolved. This CDR3 has 14 residues. Germline values: CDR1 SQVTM, CDR2 ANQGSEA. V lost 4 bases to trimming and J lost 4 bases, with 15 bases between them. The CDR3 sequence is CSVVGSSGPDTQYF. CDR3 coding DNA: TGCAGCGTTGTAGGGTCTTCGGGCCCAGATACGCAGTATTTT.

This chain links TRBV19 with TRBJ2-2; 8 bases are shared with TRBD2. There are 16 residues in the CDR3. V lost 4 bases, J lost 3 bases, and 7 bases stayed unmatched. The germline CDR1 and CDR2 sequences are LNHDA and SQIVND (reference sequence). The CDR3 loop reads CASSNGLAGDTGELFF. The CDR3 nucleotides are TGTGCCAGTAGTAATGGACTAGCCGGAGACACCGGGGAGCTGTTTTTT.

This chain joins TRBV27 and TRBJ1-1; tentative D call: TRBD1 (5 bases). This CDR3 contains 13 residues. Trimming cost V 5 bases and J 4 bases, with 11 bases left between them. The germline CDR1 and CDR2 sequences are MNHEY and SMNVEV (reference sequence). The CDR3: CASSHGGGTEAFF. Written as DNA, the CDR3 is TGTGCCAGCAGTCACGGGGGGGGCACTGAAGCTTTCTTT.

This chain connects TRBV2 to TRBJ2-1, with TRBD2 matching over 8 bases. V shed 6 bases and J 6 bases; nucleotides not matched to a gene: 10. CDR1 SNHLY and CDR2 FYNNEI come from the germline V gene. This CDR3 spans 15 amino acids. In DNA form, the CDR3 reads TGTGCCAGCAGCGGCGGCGGGAGGAATATCAATGAGCAGTTCTTC. It encodes CASSGGGRNINEQFF.

This clone was recorded once. The genes are TRBV6-1 and TRBJ1-3; 7 bases map to TRBD1. Germline CDR1 reads MNHNS; CDR2 reads SASEGT. The junction had 4 bases not matched to a gene; V was cut back by 0 bases and J by 5 bases. The CDR3 runs 15 residues. Here the CDR3 DNA reads TGTGCCAGCAGTGAAGCCGGGACAGCTAGAAACACCATATATTTT. Amino acid sequence: CASSEAGTARNTIYF.

The chain is built from TRBV27 and TRBJ2-2; TRBD1 aligns across 7 bases. The CDR3 loop spans 15 amino acids. CDR1 MNHEY and CDR2 SMNVEV come from the germline V gene (reference sequence). Losses at the gene ends were 2 bases for V and 2 bases for J; bases not matched to a gene: 2. In DNA form, the CDR3 reads TGTGCCAGCAGTTTACGACAGGGCAACACCGGGGAGCTGTTTTTT. Residues: CASSLRQGNTGELFF.

This chain links TRBV27 with TRBJ1-5; D unclear. The germline V gene encodes CDR1 MNHEY and CDR2 SMNVEV (reference sequence). V was pared by 6 bases and J by 0 bases, with 12 bases between. The length of the CDR3 is 15 residues. CDR3 region: CASSLLLYSNQPQHF. In DNA, the CDR3 is TGTGCCAGCAGCCTCCTCCTCTATAGCAATCAGCCCCAGCATTTT.

The DNA for the CDR3 is TGTGCCAGCAGCCTGGGACTAGCGGGGGGCCAAGAGACCCAGTACTTC. Protein product: CASSLGLAGGQETQYF. The chain employs TRBV7-8 and TRBJ2-5; 15 bases line up with TRBD2. The trim removed 5 bases at V and 1 base at J, leaving 2 bases unmatched. This CDR3 has 16 amino acids. The germline V gene has CDR1 SGHVS and CDR2 FQNEAQ. The complete variable domain, with remaining parts taken from reference TRBV7-8 and TRBJ2-5, reads GAGVSQSPRYKVAKRGQDVALRCDPISGHVSLFWYQQALGQGPEFLTYFQNEAQLDKSGLPSDRFFAERPEGSVSTLKIQRTQQEDSAVYLCASSLGLAGGQETQYFGPGTRLLVL.

This clone has just one count. The chain carries TRBV4-1 and TRBJ1-1; unclear D gene. The CDR3 is 13 residues long. The V gene's germline CDR1 is MGHRA and CDR2 YSYEKL. V was clipped by 3 bases and J by 6 bases, with 11 bases between them. This chain's CDR3 is CASSQAGLSEAFF. CDR3 sequence (DNA): TGCGCCAGCAGCCAGGCCGGACTGTCTGAAGCTTTCTTT.

This clone was found a few times. The chain joins TRBV3-1 (or the pseudogene TRBV3-2) to TRBJ1-6; 10 bases are a match to TRBD1. Per germline, CDR1 LGHDT and CDR2 YNNKEL (reference sequence). This CDR3 is 15 amino acids long. V was clipped by 4 bases and J by 7 bases; unmatched bases: 4. This CDR3 is CASSPRTGGNSPLHF. CDR3 coding DNA: TGTGCCAGCAGCCCGAGGACAGGGGGAAATTCACCCCTCCACTTT.

The chain employs TRBV6-5 and TRBJ1-1; D is possibly TRBD1 (6 bases). Germline values: CDR1 MNHEY, CDR2 SVGAGI. Trimming stripped 7 bases from V and 8 bases from J, with 17 bases between. The CDR3 has 13 residues. CDR3 sequence reads: CASKSRGAGEAFF. The CDR3 nucleotides are TGTGCCAGCAAGAGCAGGGGAGCCGGCGAAGCTTTCTTT.

The chain's CDR3 is CASSLRGSGANVLTF. Written as DNA, the CDR3 is TGTGCCAGCAGTTTAAGGGGCTCTGGGGCCAACGTCCTGACTTTC. The chain combines TRBV28 with TRBJ2-6, with D perhaps TRBD1 (5 bases). In germline, CDR1 is MDHEN, CDR2 SYDVKM. Trimming removed 2 bases at V and 0 bases at J, with 5 bases between. The CDR3 totals 15 residues.

The chain recombines TRBV19 with TRBJ1-2; TRBD1 agrees at 11 bases. The CDR3 extends over 14 amino acids. CDR1 is LNHDA, CDR2 SQIVND, per germline (reference sequence). Losses at the gene ends were 4 bases for V and 6 bases for J; bases not matched to a gene: 4. In DNA form, the CDR3 reads TGTGCCAGTAGTAGCTCGGACAGGGGGCATGGCTACACCTTC. It translates to CASSSSDRGHGYTF.

The chain combines TRBV15 with TRBJ1-2; D gene unclear. This CDR3 comprises 14 residues. Trimming shortened V by 0 bases and J by 8 bases, and 13 bases separated the two germline ends. Germline-derived CDR1 and CDR2 are LNHNV and YYDKDF (reference sequence). The CDR3 DNA sequence: TGTGCCACCAGCAGAGATAAGGCCGGGTTGGGCTACACCTTC. Translation gives CATSRDKAGLGYTF.